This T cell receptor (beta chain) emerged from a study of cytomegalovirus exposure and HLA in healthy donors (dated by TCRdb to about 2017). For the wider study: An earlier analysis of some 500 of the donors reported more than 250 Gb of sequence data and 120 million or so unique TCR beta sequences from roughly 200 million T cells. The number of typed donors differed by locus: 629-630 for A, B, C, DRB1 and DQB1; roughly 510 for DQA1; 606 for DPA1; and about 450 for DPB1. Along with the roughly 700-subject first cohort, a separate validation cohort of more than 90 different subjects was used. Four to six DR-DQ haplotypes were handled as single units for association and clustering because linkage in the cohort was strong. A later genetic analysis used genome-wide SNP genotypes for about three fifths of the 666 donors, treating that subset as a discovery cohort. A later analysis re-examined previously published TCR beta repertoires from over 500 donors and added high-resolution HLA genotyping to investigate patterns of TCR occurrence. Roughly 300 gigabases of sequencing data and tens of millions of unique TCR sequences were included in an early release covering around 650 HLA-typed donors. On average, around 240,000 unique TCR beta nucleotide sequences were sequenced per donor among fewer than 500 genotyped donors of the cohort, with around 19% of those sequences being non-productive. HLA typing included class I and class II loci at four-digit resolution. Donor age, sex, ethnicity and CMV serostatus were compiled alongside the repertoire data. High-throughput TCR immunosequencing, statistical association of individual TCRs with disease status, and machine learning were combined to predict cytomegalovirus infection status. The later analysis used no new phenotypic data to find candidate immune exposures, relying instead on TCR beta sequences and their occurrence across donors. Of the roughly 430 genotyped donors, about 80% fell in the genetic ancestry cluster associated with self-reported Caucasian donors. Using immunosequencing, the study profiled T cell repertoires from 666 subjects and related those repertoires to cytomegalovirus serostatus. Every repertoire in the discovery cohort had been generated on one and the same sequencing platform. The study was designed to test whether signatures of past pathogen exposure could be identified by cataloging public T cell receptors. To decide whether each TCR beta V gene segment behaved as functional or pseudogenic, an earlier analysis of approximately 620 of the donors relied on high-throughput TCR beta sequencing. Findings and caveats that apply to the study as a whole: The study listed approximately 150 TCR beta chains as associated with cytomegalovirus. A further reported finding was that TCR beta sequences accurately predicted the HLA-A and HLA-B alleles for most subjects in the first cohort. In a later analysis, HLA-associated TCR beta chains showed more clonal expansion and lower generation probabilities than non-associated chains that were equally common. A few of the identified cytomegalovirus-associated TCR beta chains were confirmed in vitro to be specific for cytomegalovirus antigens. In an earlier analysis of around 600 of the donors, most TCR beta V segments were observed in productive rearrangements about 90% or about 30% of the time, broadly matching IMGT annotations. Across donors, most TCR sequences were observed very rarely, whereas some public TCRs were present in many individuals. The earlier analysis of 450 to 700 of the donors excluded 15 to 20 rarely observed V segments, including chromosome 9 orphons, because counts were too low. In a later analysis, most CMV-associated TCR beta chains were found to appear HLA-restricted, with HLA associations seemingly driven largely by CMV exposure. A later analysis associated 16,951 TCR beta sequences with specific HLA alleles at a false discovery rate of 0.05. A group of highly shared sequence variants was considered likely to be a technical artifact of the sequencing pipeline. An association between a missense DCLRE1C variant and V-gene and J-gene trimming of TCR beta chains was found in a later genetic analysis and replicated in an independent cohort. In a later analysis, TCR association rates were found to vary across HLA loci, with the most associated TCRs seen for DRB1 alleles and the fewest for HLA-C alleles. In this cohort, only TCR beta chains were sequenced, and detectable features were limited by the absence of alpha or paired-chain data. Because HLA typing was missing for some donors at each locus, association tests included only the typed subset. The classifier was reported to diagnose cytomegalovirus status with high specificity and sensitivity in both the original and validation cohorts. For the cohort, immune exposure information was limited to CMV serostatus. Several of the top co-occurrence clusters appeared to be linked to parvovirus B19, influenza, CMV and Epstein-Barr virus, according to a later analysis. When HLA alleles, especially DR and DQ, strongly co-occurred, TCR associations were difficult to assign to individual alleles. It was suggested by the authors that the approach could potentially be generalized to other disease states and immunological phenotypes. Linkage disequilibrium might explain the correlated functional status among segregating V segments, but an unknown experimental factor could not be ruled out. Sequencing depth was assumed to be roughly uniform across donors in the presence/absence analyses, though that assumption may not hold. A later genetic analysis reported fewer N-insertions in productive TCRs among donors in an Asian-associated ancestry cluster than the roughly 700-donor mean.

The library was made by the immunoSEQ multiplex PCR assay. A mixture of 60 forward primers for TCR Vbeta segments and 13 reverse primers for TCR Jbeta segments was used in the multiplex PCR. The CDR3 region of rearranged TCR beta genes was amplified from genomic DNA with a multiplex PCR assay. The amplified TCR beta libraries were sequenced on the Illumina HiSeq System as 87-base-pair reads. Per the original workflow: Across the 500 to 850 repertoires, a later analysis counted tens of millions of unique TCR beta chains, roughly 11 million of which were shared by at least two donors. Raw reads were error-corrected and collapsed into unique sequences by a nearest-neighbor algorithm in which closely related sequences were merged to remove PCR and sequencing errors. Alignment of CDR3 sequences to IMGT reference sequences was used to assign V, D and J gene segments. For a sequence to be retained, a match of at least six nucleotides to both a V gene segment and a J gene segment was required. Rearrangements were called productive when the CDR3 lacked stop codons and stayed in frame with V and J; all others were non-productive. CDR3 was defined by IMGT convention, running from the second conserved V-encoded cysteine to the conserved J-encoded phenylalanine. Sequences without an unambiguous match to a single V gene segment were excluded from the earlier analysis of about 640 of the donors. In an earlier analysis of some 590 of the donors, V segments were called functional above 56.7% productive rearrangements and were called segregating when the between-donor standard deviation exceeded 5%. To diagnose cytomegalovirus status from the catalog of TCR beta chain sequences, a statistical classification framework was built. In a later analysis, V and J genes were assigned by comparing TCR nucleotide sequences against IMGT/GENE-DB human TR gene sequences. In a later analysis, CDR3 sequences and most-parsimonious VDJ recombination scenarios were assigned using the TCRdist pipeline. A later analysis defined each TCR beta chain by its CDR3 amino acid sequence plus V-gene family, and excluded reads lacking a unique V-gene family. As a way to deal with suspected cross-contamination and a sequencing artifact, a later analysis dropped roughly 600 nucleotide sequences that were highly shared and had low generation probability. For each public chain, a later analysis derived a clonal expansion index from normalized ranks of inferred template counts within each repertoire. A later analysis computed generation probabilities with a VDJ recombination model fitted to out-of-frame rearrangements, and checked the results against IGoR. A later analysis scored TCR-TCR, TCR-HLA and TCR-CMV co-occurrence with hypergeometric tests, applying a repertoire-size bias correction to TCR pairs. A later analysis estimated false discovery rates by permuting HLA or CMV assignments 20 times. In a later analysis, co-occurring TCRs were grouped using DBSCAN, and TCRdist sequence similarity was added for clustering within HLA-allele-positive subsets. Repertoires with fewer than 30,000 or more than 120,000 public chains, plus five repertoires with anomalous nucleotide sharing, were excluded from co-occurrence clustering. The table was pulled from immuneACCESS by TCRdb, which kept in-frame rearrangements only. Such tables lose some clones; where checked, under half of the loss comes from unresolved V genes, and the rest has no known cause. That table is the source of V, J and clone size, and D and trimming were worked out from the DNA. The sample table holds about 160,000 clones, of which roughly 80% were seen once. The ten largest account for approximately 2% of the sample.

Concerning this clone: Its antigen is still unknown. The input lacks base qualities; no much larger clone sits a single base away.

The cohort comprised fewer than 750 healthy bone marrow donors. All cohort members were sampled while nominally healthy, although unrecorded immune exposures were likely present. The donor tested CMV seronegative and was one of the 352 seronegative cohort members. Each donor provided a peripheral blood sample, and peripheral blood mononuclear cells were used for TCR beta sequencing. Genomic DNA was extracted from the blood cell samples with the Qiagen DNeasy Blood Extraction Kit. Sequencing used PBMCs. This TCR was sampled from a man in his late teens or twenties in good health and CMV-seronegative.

In nucleotide form, the sequence is TGTGCCAGCAGCTTAGGGGGGATTCGGGAGGGAGGGTACGAGCAGTACTTC. Translated, it gives CASSLGGIREGGYEQYF. The sequence joins TRBV7-6 to TRBJ2-5; a stretch of 8 junction bases matches TRBD2. The closer fit of TRBJ2-7 to the DNA end suggests the J call may be wrong. CDR1 SGHVS and CDR2 FNYEAQ are derived from the germline V gene. Its CDR3 holds 17 amino acids, cysteine through phenylalanine. Solely the CDR3 DNA is kept, with 51 bases framed from the first base.